The 13 T cell receptor beta chains below were found in one sample sequenced in a study of control samples from healthy donors and cancer patients. The repertoire was sequenced with immunoSEQ multiplex PCR; TCRdb's copy has only in-frame clones and lacks some. The data hold fewer than 110,000 clones, with around 89% observed a single time. The sample comprised PBMCs. The receptors derive from a man aged 55 to 70 with lung cancer.

CDR3 sequence (DNA): TGTGCCACCAGTGATTTGCCTAGGCGGGACAGGGATCAGCCCCAGCATTTT. As protein: CATSDLPRRDRDQPQHF. The chain links TRBV24-1 to TRBJ1-5, with 9 bases that match TRBD1. Germline CDR1 and CDR2: KGHDR and SFDVKD. This CDR3 has 17 residues. The V segment lost 0 bases and the J segment 5 bases; nucleotides outside the gene matches: 7.

The chain uses TRBV29-1 and TRBJ1-1; D remains unclear. CDR1 and CDR2 (germline): SQVTM, ANQGSEA. The CDR3 covers 13 residues. The V end lost 4 bases, the J end lost 0 bases, and 9 bases lay between the germline ends. CDR3 protein: CSVVGGVNTEAFF. In DNA, the CDR3 is TGCAGCGTTGTAGGAGGAGTGAACACTGAAGCTTTCTTT.

The gene calls are TRBV11-2 and TRBJ2-1; 10 positions agree with TRBD2. J lost 9 bases, V lost 1 base, and 9 bases had no gene match. The CDR3 covers 16 residues. Germline V gene data show CDR1 as SGHAT and CDR2 as FQNNGV. The CDR3 loop is CASSLAHSSGGVEQFF. The CDR3, as DNA: TGTGCCAGCAGCTTAGCCCATTCTAGCGGGGGTGTTGAGCAGTTCTTC.

This clone was seen a handful of times. V and J are TRBV5-1 and TRBJ2-5, with 7 bases that match TRBD2. The ends lost 4 bases at V and 2 bases at J; junction bases unmatched: 8. Germline CDR1 reads SGHRS; CDR2 reads YFSETQ. This CDR3 has 15 residues. CDR3 in amino acids: CASSTAPGGQETQYF. CDR3 in DNA: TGCGCCAGCAGCACCGCCCCGGGGGGACAAGAGACCCAGTACTTC.

This clone was detected only once. V gene TRBV5-6 combines with J gene TRBJ2-4, with 10 bases aligning to TRBD1. V shed 4 bases and J 6 bases; nucleotides not matched to a gene: 7. The CDR3 has 15 residues. CDR1 is SGHDT and CDR2 is YYEEEE in the germline V gene. CDR3 residues: CASSATGGAGNIQYF. CDR3 in DNA: TGTGCCAGCAGCGCGACAGGGGGCGCGGGAAACATTCAGTACTTC.

The V and J genes are TRBV30 and TRBJ1-5; D is ambiguous. V was shortened by 0 bases and J by 4 bases, with 13 bases between the two germline ends. Germline V lookup: CDR1 GTSNPN, CDR2 SVGIG (reference sequence). The CDR3 is 15 residues long. The CDR3 loop is CAWSVSVAGNQPQHF. The CDR3 DNA reads TGTGCCTGGAGTGTAAGTGTGGCAGGTAATCAGCCCCAGCATTTT.

The gene calls are TRBV3-1 (or the pseudogene TRBV3-2) and TRBJ1-5; 8 nucleotides match TRBD1. The CDR3 runs to 15 residues. V lost 0 bases and J lost 8; bases outside the gene matches: 6. Germline V gene data show CDR1 as LGHDT and CDR2 as YNNKEL (reference sequence). The CDR3 DNA reads TGTGCCAGCAGCCAAGAATCAGGGGGCGGGGAGCCCCAGCATTTT. This translates into CASSQESGGGEPQHF.

The gene calls are TRBV19 and TRBJ1-6; perhaps TRBD1 as D (6 bases). Germline values: CDR1 LNHDA, CDR2 SQIVND (reference sequence). Trimming left V 10 bases short and J 5 bases short, with 18 bases between. The CDR3 covers 15 residues. DNA for the CDR3: TGTGCCACCCAAGGGGGTTACGGGAATAATTCACCCCTCCACTTT. Translation: CATQGGYGNNSPLHF.

The chain recombines TRBV5-4 with TRBJ2-1; TRBD1 matches at 12 bases. V was pared by 5 bases and J by 8 bases, with 11 bases of the junction left unmatched. The CDR3 is 16 residues long. Per the germline V gene, CDR1 is SGHNT and CDR2 is YYREEE (reference sequence). CDR3 residues: CASSHPGQGARDEQFF. In DNA form, the CDR3 reads TGTGCCAGCAGTCACCCGGGACAGGGGGCGAGGGATGAGCAGTTCTTC.

The chain is built from TRBV5-4 and TRBJ1-1, with unresolved D. Germline lookup yields CDR1 SGHNT and CDR2 YYREEE (reference sequence). The CDR3 is 14 residues long. Between the trimmed V and J ends, which lost 2 bases and 8 bases, there was a span of 16 bases. The CDR3 loop is CASSFPDPSSEAFF. CDR3 sequence (DNA): TGTGCCAGCAGCTTTCCAGACCCAAGCTCCGAAGCTTTCTTT.

The V gene is TRBV6-5, the J gene TRBJ1-1; a weak D match, TRBD1 (5 bases). The CDR3 contains 14 residues. Trimming removed 2 bases from V and 6 bases from J, with 13 bases in between. The germline gives CDR1 MNHEY, CDR2 SVGAGI. CDR3 nucleotides: TGTGCCAGCAGTTACGGGACGATAGGCCCTGAAGCTTTCTTT. Its protein is CASSYGTIGPEAFF.

This rearrangement joins TRBV5-1 to TRBJ1-3; no definite D call. Trimming took off 1 base at V and 8 bases at J, with 10 bases between the two ends. Germline lookup yields CDR1 SGHRS and CDR2 YFSETQ. CDR3 size: 13 residues. The CDR3 DNA follows: TGCGCCAGCAGCTTGCTGGGGATAGACACCATATATTTT. It codes for CASSLLGIDTIYF.

This clone was counted a single time. This chain joins TRBV2 and TRBJ2-3; the match to TRBD1 covers 7 bases. V trimming: 6 bases; J trimming: 3 bases; junction bases outside the gene matches: 12. The germline gives CDR1 SNHLY, CDR2 FYNNEI. This CDR3 region has 16 residues. The DNA for the CDR3 is TGTGCCAGCAGCTTTACAGGGGCGCAAGCAACAGATACGCAGTATTTT. It encodes CASSFTGAQATDTQYF. Using reference TRBV2 and TRBJ2-3 for the parts outside the CDR3, the full variable domain is EPEVTQTPSHQVTQMGQEVILRCVPISNHLYFYWYRQILGQKVEFLVSFYNNEISEKSEIFDDQFSVERPDGSNFTLKIRSTKLEDSAMYFCASSFTGAQATDTQYFGPGTRLTVL.